This is a list of T cell receptor beta chains from one sample in a study of cytomegalovirus exposure and HLA in healthy donors. The data were produced by immunoSEQ multiplex PCR, yet TCRdb's version contains in-frame clones alone and is incomplete. The profile shows about 160,000 clones, around 81% of them singletons. Sequenced: PBMCs. The receptor source for this set is a woman in her forties or fifties in good health and CMV-seronegative. Each CDR3 is given with its conserved first and last residue. The D gene is left open where the match is weak. Expanded clones get a size class; other rows say once, few or many, or leave the size out.

V gene	clone size	J gene	D gene	CDR3 DNA	CDR3 protein
TRBV5-1	NA	TRBJ1-1	NA	TGCGCCAGCAGCGGTAGAGAGCGGTCTGAGAACACTGAAGCTTTCTTT	CASSGRERSENTEAFF
TRBV5-3	NA	TRBJ2-7	NA	TGTGCCAGAAGCTGTCGACACAGGGTTGGCTCCTACGAGCAGTACTTC	CARSCRHRVGSYEQYF
TRBV7-9	NA	TRBJ1-1	NA	TGTGCCAGCAGCTTAGGGCCCGCGGCGGGGGTGGTCTTT	CASSLGPAAGVVF
TRBV2	NA	TRBJ1-4	TRBD1	TGTGCCAGCGCGGACAGGGGGCGCGATGAAAAACTGTTTTTT	CASADRGRDEKLFF
TRBV27	NA	TRBJ1-4	TRBD1	TGTGCCAGCAGTTTCCGACAGGGCCCTAATGAAAAACTGTTTTTT	CASSFRQGPNEKLFF
TRBV5-6	NA	TRBJ2-2	NA	TGTGCCAGCAGCCCGGGTTTGTCCACCGGGGAGCTGTTTTTT	CASSPGLSTGELFF
TRBV15	NA	TRBJ1-4	NA	TGTGCCACCGTCTCAGGGCGGTTTAATGAAAAACTGTTTTTT	CATVSGRFNEKLFF
TRBV29-1	NA	TRBJ2-6	TRBD1	TGCAGCGCCGACTCCGGGACAGGGCCCTCTGGGGCCAACGTCCTGACTTTC	CSADSGTGPSGANVLTF
TRBV10-2	NA	TRBJ2-7	NA	TGCGCCAGCAGTGTACAGGGAGGGATCGAGCAGTACTTC	CASSVQGGIEQYF
TRBV9	NA	TRBJ2-2	TRBD2	TGTGCCAGCAGCGTAGTGAAGCACAGCGGGGCCGGGGAGCTGTTTTTT	CASSVVKHSGAGELFF
TRBV28	NA	TRBJ1-5	NA	TGTGCCAGCACCGACAGGCTTTTAGAACCCCAGCATTTT	CASTDRLLEPQHF
TRBV14	NA	TRBJ2-2	NA	TGTGCCAGCAGCCAAGTTGGGGGGACCAACACCGGGGAGCTGTTTTTT	CASSQVGGTNTGELFF
TRBV6-1	once	TRBJ1-1	NA	TGTGCCAGCACGGGGAATGAAGCTTTCTTT	CASTGNEAFF
TRBV5-1	few	TRBJ2-2	NA	TGCGCCAGCAGCTTGCTCGGTAACACCGGGGAGCTGTTTTTT	CASSLLGNTGELFF
TRBV9	NA	TRBJ2-2	TRBD1	TGTGCCAGCAGCGGGTGGACAGGGGTGAACACCGGGGAGCTGTTTTTT	CASSGWTGVNTGELFF
TRBV28	NA	TRBJ1-2	TRBD1	TGTGCCAGCAGCTTAGAATGGGACAGGGGGGGGTATGGCTACACCTTC	CASSLEWDRGGYGYTF
TRBV9	NA	TRBJ2-6	NA	TGTGCCAGCAGCGTAACTGGGGGAGGTGGGGCCAACGTCCTGACTTTC	CASSVTGGGGANVLTF
TRBV15	NA	TRBJ2-5	NA	TGTGCCACCAGCCGAGGGGGGACAAACGGGGAGACCCAGTACTTC	CATSRGGTNGETQYF
TRBV6-6	few	TRBJ1-1	NA	TGTGCCAGCAGAAAGCAGGGAGGGTACACTGAAGCTTTCTTT	CASRKQGGYTEAFF
TRBV28	few	TRBJ1-4	NA	TGTGCCAGCCAGGGCCTACATGCAACTAATGAAAAACTGTTTTTT	CASQGLHATNEKLFF
TRBV28	NA	TRBJ1-2	TRBD1	TGTGCCAGCAGCCCTCCAGCCGGGACAGGGATCGGCTACACCTTC	CASSPPAGTGIGYTF
TRBV27	NA	TRBJ2-7	TRBD1	TGTGCCAGCAGTGCCCCCCCAACAGGGGGCGCAGCCTACGAGCAGTACTTC	CASSAPPTGGAAYEQYF
TRBV28	NA	TRBJ2-7	TRBD1	TGTGCCAGCAGTTCTTTGACAGGGGGGTTGTCCTCCTACGAGCAGTACTTC	CASSSLTGGLSSYEQYF
TRBV19	NA	TRBJ2-5	NA	TGTGCCAGTAGTAGGGCAGGCCAAGAGACCCAGTACTTC	CASSRAGQETQYF
TRBV5-4	NA	TRBJ2-3	NA	TGTGCCAGCGGCCGGTCGGGGACAGATACGCAGTATTTT	CASGRSGTDTQYF
TRBV28	NA	TRBJ2-2	NA	TGTGCCAGCAGTCCCCTTGCGAACACCGGGGAGCTGTTTTTT	CASSPLANTGELFF
TRBV4-1	NA	TRBJ2-3	TRBD2	TGCGCCAGCAGCCAAGATAAAGTCCGGGGACTAGCGGGAGGAGATACGCAGTATTTT	CASSQDKVRGLAGGDTQYF
TRBV5-3	few	TRBJ1-1	NA	TGTGCCAGAAGCCCGGGACACTTTGAAGCTTTCTTT	CARSPGHFEAFF
TRBV28	few	TRBJ1-2	TRBD1	TGTGCCAGCAGTCTGGACAGGAATAGCGTGAATGTCTACACCTTC	CASSLDRNSVNVYTF
TRBV5-1	NA	TRBJ1-5	TRBD1	TGCGCCAGCAGCAGAATAAGGAGGGGACAGTCTAATCAGCCCCAGCATTTT	CASSRIRRGQSNQPQHF
TRBV29-1	few	TRBJ2-1	NA	TGCAGCGCCCAGGTTGGCAATGAGCAGTTCTTC	CSAQVGNEQFF
TRBV6-6	few	TRBJ2-7	NA	TGTGCCAGCAGTTACTCCCGCGAGCAGTACTTC	CASSYSREQYF
TRBV11-1	few	TRBJ2-1	TRBD2	TGTGCCAGCAGCCAAGGGTACGGGGGGGACAATGAGCAGTTCTTC	CASSQGYGGDNEQFF
TRBV15	NA	TRBJ1-5	NA	TGTGCCACCAGCAGGGGGGTCGGGGACAAGGTACAGCCCCAGCATTTT	CATSRGVGDKVQPQHF
TRBV28	NA	TRBJ2-2	TRBD1	TGTGCCAGCAGTTATTCGACAGGGAAGGTGCTCACCGGGGAGCTGTTTTTT	CASSYSTGKVLTGELFF
TRBV27	NA	TRBJ2-2	NA	TGTGCCAGCAGTTTACAGCGCACAAACACCGGGGAGCTGTTTTTT	CASSLQRTNTGELFF
TRBV6-4	NA	TRBJ2-1	TRBD2	TGTGCCAGCAGTGACCTAGCGGGGGACCACTCCTACAATGAGCAGTTCTTC	CASSDLAGDHSYNEQFF
TRBV6-1	NA	TRBJ2-3	TRBD1	TGTGCCAGCAGTCACCGACAGGGGATAGATACGCAGTATTTT	CASSHRQGIDTQYF
TRBV2	NA	TRBJ2-1	NA	TGTGCCAGCAGTGAGGAGGGAGGGGGTTCCTACAATGAGCAGTTCTTC	CASSEEGGGSYNEQFF
TRBV30	few	TRBJ1-2	NA	TGTGCCTGGAACGAAGGGGCTGACTATGGCTACACCTTC	CAWNEGADYGYTF
TRBV5-6	NA	TRBJ1-4	TRBD1	TGTGCCAGCAGCTTGGGGACAGGTGATGAAAAACTGTTTTTT	CASSLGTGDEKLFF
TRBV18	NA	TRBJ2-3	TRBD1	TGTGCCAGCTCATCTGGACAGGGGCCGCTGGGGTTT	CASSSGQGPLGF
TRBV27	NA	TRBJ1-5	TRBD1	TGTGCCAGCAGTCTAAACAGGGGTTTAGGCGATCAGCCCCAGCATTTT	CASSLNRGLGDQPQHF